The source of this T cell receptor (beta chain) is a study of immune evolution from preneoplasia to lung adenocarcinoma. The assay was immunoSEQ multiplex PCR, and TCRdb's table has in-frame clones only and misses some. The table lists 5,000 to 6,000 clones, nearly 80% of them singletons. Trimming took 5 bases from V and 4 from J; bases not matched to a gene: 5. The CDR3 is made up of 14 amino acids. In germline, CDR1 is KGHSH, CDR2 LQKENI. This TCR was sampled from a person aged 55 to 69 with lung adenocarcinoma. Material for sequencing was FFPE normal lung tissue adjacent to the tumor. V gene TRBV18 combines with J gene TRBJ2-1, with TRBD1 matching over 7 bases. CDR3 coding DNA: TGTGCCAGCTCAGCTCCGGGACAGTACAATGAGCAGTTCTTC. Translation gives CASSAPGQYNEQFF.